These 11 T cell receptor beta chains share one sample of origin, sequenced in a study of shared clonotypes between healthy human individuals. Here immunoSEQ multiplex PCR was the method, and the copy in TCRdb shows in-frame clones only, minus some. The repertoire holds about 1 million clones, about 74% seen once, with roughly 1.5% in the top ten. Sequencing was done on a sample of memory CD4+ T cells sorted from blood. Regarding subset: CD45RA-negative fraction. The receptors shown here come from a man between 18 and 29 years old in good health.

V is TRBV5-1 and J is TRBJ2-4; the D gene is possibly TRBD2 (5 bases). CDR1 is SGHRS and CDR2 is YFSETQ in the germline V gene. The CDR3 contains 14 residues. Deletions cut 5 bases from V and 5 bases from J, with 14 bases between. CDR3 DNA: TGCGCCAGCAGTTTTGGCGGGCCCCAAAACATTCAGTACTTC. It specifies CASSFGGPQNIQYF.

The rearrangement links TRBV7-2 to TRBJ1-1; perhaps TRBD1 as D (5 bases). V was cut by 3 bases and J by 3 bases, with 8 bases left in between. This CDR3 is 13 amino acids long. CDR1 and CDR2 from the germline V gene are SGHTA and FQGNSA. Written as DNA, the CDR3 is TGTGCCAGCAGCTTCGTCAGGGACACTGAAGCTTTCTTT. It encodes CASSFVRDTEAFF.

The chain employs TRBV5-1 and TRBJ1-1, with 9 positions matching TRBD1. The CDR3 loop spans 14 amino acids. CDR1 and CDR2 (germline): SGHRS, YFSETQ. The V gene end was trimmed by 4 bases and the J gene end by 7 bases; junction bases not matched to a gene: 8. The CDR3 DNA follows: TGCGCCAGCAGCCTCCGGACAGGGGAAGATGAAGCTTTCTTT. Its translation: CASSLRTGEDEAFF.

The chain is built from TRBV18 and TRBJ1-3, with 7 bases aligning to TRBD1. Trimming took 5 bases from V and 0 from J; bases not matched to a gene: 7. The CDR3 consists of 16 residues. The germline V gene has CDR1 KGHSH and CDR2 LQKENI. The CDR3 here is CASSTAGTVSGNTIYF. CDR3 DNA: TGTGCCAGCTCAACAGCCGGGACAGTCTCTGGAAACACCATATATTTT.

The chain couples TRBV9 to TRBJ2-1; D uncertain. V gave up 0 bases and J gave up 8 bases, with 15 bases separating them. The germline V gene has CDR1 SGDLS and CDR2 YYNGEE. This CDR3 spans 15 amino acids. The CDR3 here is CASSVDVSPGDEQFF. In DNA, the CDR3 is TGTGCCAGCAGCGTAGACGTCTCCCCCGGAGATGAGCAGTTCTTC.

This clone was recorded a few times. Other DNA sequences in this sample translate to the same CDR3. V is TRBV19 and J is TRBJ1-4; tentative D call: TRBD1 (6 bases). Germline CDR1 is LNHDA and CDR2 is SQIVND (reference sequence). V lost 4 bases, J lost 2 bases, and 11 bases lay in between. The CDR3 is made up of 15 amino acids. This CDR3 reads CASSTTGSTNEKLFF. The CDR3 DNA reads TGTGCCAGTAGTACCACAGGGTCCACTAATGAAAAACTGTTTTTT.

The rearrangement joins TRBV5-1 to TRBJ2-7, with TRBD2 identical over 14 bases. The CDR3 spans 16 residues. J was trimmed by 7 bases and V by 4 bases; bases with no gene match: 10. Germline V gene data show CDR1 as SGHRS and CDR2 as YFSETQ. The chain's CDR3 is CASSEGLAGASGEQYF. CDR3 sequence (DNA): TGCGCCAGCAGCGAGGGACTAGCGGGAGCTTCGGGGGAGCAGTACTTC.

This clone was observed a few times. V gene TRBV19 combines with J gene TRBJ1-1; D perhaps matches TRBD1 (6 bases). The ends were cut back, 7 bases at V and 1 base at J, with 16 bases in the middle. CDR3 length equals 15 residues. Germline CDR1 reads LNHDA; CDR2 reads SQIVND (reference sequence). The DNA for the CDR3 is TGTGCCAGTAAAGAGTTATCAGGGGCGAACACTGAAGCTTTCTTT. It encodes CASKELSGANTEAFF.

This clone was recorded a few times. This chain joins TRBV4-1 and TRBJ1-5; tentative D call: TRBD1 (5 bases). CDR1 is MGHRA, CDR2 YSYEKL, per germline. Trimming shortened V by 1 base and J by 9 bases, and 13 bases separated the two germline ends. This CDR3 has 14 residues. For the CDR3, the DNA is TGCGCCAGCAGCCAAGGGGACTCCGGGTTGCCCCAGCATTTT. The encoded protein is CASSQGDSGLPQHF.

The chain has TRBV5-1 and TRBJ2-6; weak D call: TRBD1 (5 bases). The CDR3 covers 18 residues. V lost 5 bases to trimming and J lost 0 bases, with 18 bases between them. Looked up from germline, CDR1 is SGHRS and CDR2 is YFSETQ. The CDR3 protein is CASSQGSAANSGANVLTF. The CDR3 DNA is TGCGCCAGCAGTCAGGGCTCCGCAGCAAACTCTGGGGCCAACGTCCTGACTTTC.

J is TRBJ1-2 and V is TRBV30; tentatively, D is TRBD1 (6 bases). Trimming cost V 1 base and J 0 bases, with 33 bases left between them. Germline values: CDR1 GTSNPN, CDR2 SVGIG (reference sequence). The CDR3 length is 22 residues. CDR3 sequence reads: CAWSARRAGQGPGLRANYGYTF. The CDR3 region has the DNA TGTGCCTGGAGTGCAAGGAGGGCGGGGCAGGGGCCAGGGCTACGAGCTAACTATGGCTACACCTTC.